This T cell receptor (beta chain) was retrieved from a study of shared clonotypes between healthy human individuals. General study results and limits: Blood alone was sampled, and tissue repertoires likely differ. Generation probabilities of non-shared clonotypes were lower (relative to those shared by all four donors). Relative to memory subsets, naive subsets generally showed larger estimated richness.

The table came from immunoSEQ multiplex PCR; TCRdb's copy has only in-frame clones and leaves some out. The data contain more than 2 million clones, about 95% of them singletons. CD8 cells classed as naive were CD45RO-negative and positively selected for CCR7, excluding terminally differentiated effector memory CD45RA+ cells. Donors, without exception, were Caucasian adults residing in Nashville, Tennessee. Trimming shortened V by 5 bases and J by 0 bases, and 15 bases separated the two germline ends. The CDR3 runs to 16 residues. The germline V gene has CDR1 SGHKS and CDR2 YYEKEE (reference sequence). Concerning this clone: Its target is not known.

The chain couples TRBV5-5 to TRBJ2-1, with D tentatively TRBD2 (6 bases). This TCR derives from a man aged 18 to 29 in good health. The source material was naive CD8+ T cells sorted from blood. The CDR3 here is CASSHTSQSSYNEQFF. The DNA of the CDR3 is TGTGCCAGCAGTCATACTAGCCAAAGCTCCTACAATGAGCAGTTCTTC.